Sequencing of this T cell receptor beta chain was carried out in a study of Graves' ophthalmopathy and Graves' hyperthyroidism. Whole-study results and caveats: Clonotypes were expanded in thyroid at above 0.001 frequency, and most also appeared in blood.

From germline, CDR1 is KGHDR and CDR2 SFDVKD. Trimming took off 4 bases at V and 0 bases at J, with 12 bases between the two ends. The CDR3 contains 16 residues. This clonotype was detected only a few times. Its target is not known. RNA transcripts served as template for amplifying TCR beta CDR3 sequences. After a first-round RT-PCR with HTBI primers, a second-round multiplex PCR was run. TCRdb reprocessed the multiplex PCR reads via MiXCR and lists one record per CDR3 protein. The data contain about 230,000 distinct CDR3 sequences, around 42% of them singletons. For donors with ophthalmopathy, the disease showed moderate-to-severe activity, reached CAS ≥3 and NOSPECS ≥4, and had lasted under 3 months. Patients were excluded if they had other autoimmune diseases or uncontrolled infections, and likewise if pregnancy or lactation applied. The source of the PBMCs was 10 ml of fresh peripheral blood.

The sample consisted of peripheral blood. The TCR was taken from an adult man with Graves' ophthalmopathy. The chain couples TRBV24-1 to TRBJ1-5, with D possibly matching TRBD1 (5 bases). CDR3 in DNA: TGTGCCACCAGTGACCACACAGGAGATAGCAATCAGCCCCAGCATTTT. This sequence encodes CATSDHTGDSNQPQHF.